The present T cell receptor beta chain was sequenced within a study of CD8+ T cells in alopecia areata. Study background: Each day, treated patients took oral tofacitinib twice, at 5 to 10 mg per dose.

Extracted RNA was reverse transcribed, and the resulting cDNA served as sequencing template. TCRdb's table, derived via immunoSEQ multiplex PCR, lists solely in-frame clones and lacks some. The sample has roughly 97,000 clones; 35% to 45% are singletons. Trimming took 5 bases from V and 11 from J; bases not matched to a gene: 5. There are 14 residues in the CDR3. Per germline, CDR1 KGHSH and CDR2 LQKENI. This clone was counted only a few times. The J gene is TRBJ1-6, the V gene TRBV18; TRBD1 matches at 11 bases. This sequence was found in a human donor with alopecia areata. The material sequenced was CD4+ T cells sorted from blood. CDR3 nucleotides: TGTGCCAGCTCAGCGGGACAGGGGGATCCACCCCTCCACTTT. It encodes CASSAGQGDPPLHF. Full variable domain (rest looked up from reference TRBV18 and TRBJ1-6): NAGVMQNPRHLVRRRGQEARLRCSPMKGHSHVYWYRQLPEEGLKFMVYLQKENIIDESGMPKERFSAEFPKEGPSILRIQQVVRGDSAAYFCASSAGQGDPPLHFGNGTRLTVT.